This T cell receptor beta chain appears in the sequencing data of a study of T cell repertoires in cytomegalovirus infection. Study findings and constraints: Cumulative frequency (of public TCR beta family members) identified carriers of CMV plus the relevant HLA.

A single record per CDR3 protein comes from TCRdb applying MiXCR to the reads. The sample includes hundreds of thousands of distinct CDR3 sequences, 15% to 20% of them seen just once. V gave up 0 bases and J gave up 6 bases, with 12 bases separating them. CDR1 is LGHNA and CDR2 is YSLEER in the germline V gene. The CDR3 totals 15 residues. Details on this clonotype: The antigen is undetermined.

This clonotype originated in a human donor in good health (CMV status not recorded). Some clones in this sample may be carry-over from other donors' samples. What was sequenced was PBMCs. The chain is built from TRBV4-3 and TRBJ1-5; D is possibly TRBD1 (6 bases). Written as DNA, the CDR3 is TGCGCCAGCAGCCAAGAGACAGGCCGCGGTCAGCCCCAGCATTTT. This codes for CASSQETGRGQPQHF.